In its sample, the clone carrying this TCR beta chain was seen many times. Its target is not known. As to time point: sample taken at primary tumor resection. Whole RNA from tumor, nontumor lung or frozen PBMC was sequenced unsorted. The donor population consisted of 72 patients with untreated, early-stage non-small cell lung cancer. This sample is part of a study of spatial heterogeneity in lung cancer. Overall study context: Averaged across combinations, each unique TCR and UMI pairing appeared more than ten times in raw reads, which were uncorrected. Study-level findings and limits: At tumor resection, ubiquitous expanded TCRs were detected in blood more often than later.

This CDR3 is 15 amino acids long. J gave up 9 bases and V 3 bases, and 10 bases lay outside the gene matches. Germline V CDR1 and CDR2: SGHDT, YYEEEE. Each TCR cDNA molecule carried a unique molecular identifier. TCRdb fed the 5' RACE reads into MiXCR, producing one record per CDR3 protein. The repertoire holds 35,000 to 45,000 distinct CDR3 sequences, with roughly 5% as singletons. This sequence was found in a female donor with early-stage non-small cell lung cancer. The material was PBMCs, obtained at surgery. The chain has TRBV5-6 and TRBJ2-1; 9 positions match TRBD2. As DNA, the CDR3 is TGTGCCAGCAGCTCATATAGGCTAGCGGGGACTGAGCAGTTCTTC. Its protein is CASSSYRLAGTEQFF.